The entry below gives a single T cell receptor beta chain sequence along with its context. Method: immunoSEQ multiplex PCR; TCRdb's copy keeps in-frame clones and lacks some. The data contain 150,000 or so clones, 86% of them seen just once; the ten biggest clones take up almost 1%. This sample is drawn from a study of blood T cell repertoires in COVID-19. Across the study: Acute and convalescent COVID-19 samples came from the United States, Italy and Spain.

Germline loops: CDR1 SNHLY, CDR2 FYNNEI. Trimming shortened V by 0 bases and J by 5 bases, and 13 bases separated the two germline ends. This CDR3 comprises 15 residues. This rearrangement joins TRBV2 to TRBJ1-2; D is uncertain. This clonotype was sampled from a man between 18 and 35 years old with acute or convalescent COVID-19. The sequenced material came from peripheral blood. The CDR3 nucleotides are TGTGCCAGCAGTGAAGCGTTGGGCAACCTATATGGCTACACCTTC. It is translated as CASSEALGNLYGYTF.